A selection of T cell receptor beta chains follows, all from one sample in a study of OX40 agonist ivuxolimab in advanced cancers. Generated by immunoSEQ multiplex PCR, the TCRdb table keeps only in-frame clones and is missing some. Among fewer than 95,000 clones listed, 85% to 90% were seen once. Sequenced material: CD4+ or CD8+ T cells sorted from blood, taken in a trial of the OX40 agonist ivuxolimab. The receptors stem from an adult with an advanced solid tumor such as melanoma, head and neck, liver or kidney cancer. Both conserved end residues are part of each CDR3. A D gene is named only where the DNA matches it firmly. For some rows the clone size is stated as once, few or many, or as a class when expanded; others skip it.

13	TRBJ1-5	NA	NA	TRBV4-1	CASSQDTGQPQHF
14	TRBJ2-5	TRBD1	NA	TRBV30	CAQTVQGAFETQYF
15	TRBJ2-7	NA	NA	TRBV4-2	CASSPAMGPAYEQYF
10	TRBJ2-7	NA	NA	TRBV20-1	CSASVYEQYF
14	NA	TRBD1	NA	TRBV9	CASSAGTDIYEQYF
14	TRBJ1-1	NA	NA	TRBV5-5	CASQGWVEDTEAFF
14	NA	NA	NA	TRBV7-9	CASSARGGPPEQYF
16	TRBJ1-3	NA	once	TRBV11-3	CASSLPTGISGNTIYF
15	TRBJ2-7	NA	NA	TRBV5-1	CASRPSDSRTGEQYF
16	TRBJ2-3	NA	NA	TRBV5-6	CASSRGATVNTDTQYF
13	TRBJ1-3	NA	NA	TRBV6-5	CASKEGVGNTIYF
11	TRBJ2-7	NA	NA	TRBV6-6	CASWAEGEQYF
12	TRBJ1-1	NA	NA	TRBV11-3	CASSSRDTEAFF
15	TRBJ2-5	TRBD1	NA	TRBV4-1	CASSQPGTGKETQYF
16	TRBJ2-2	TRBD1	NA	TRBV5-1	CASSDGQGPATQGLFF
14	TRBJ2-7	NA	once	TRBV4-1	CASSARGSVYEQYF
15	TRBJ2-2	NA	NA	TRBV9	CASSVGTENTGELFF
16	TRBJ2-2	NA	NA	TRBV18	CASSPQEAGNTGELFF
18	TRBJ2-2	TRBD1	NA	TRBV4-1	CASSQELTGTGGTGELFF
12	TRBJ1-2	NA	NA	TRBV29-1	CSVEDNNYGYTF
15	TRBJ1-5	TRBD1	few	TRBV4-1	CASSRQGGNNQPQHF
12	TRBJ2-7	NA	NA	TRBV27	CASSLEGGEQYF
14	TRBJ2-3	NA	NA	TRBV10-1	CASSESILGDTQYF
14	TRBJ2-7	NA	NA	TRBV30	CAWSVQGRPYEQYF
15	TRBJ1-4	NA	NA	TRBV7-6	CASSLALAAGEKLFF
14	TRBJ1-4	NA	NA	TRBV6-6	CASSRDTANEKLFF
17	TRBJ2-3	TRBD2	NA	TRBV4-2	CASSQGTSGGGRDTQYF
14	TRBJ2-1	NA	NA	TRBV7-3	CASSLRRDGNEQFF
13	TRBJ2-1	TRBD2	NA	TRBV27	CASSLVGGNEQFF
15	TRBJ1-2	TRBD1	NA	TRBV7-6	CASSPWTGGNYGYTF
18	TRBJ1-3	NA	NA	TRBV6-1	CASSEALDRTLSGNTIYF
13	TRBJ2-7	NA	NA	TRBV4-1	CASSQDRDYEQYF
13	TRBJ1-1	TRBD1	once	TRBV6-5	CASSPGQGTEAFF
13	TRBJ1-1	TRBD1	NA	TRBV27	CASRPGGALEAFF
13	NA	NA	NA	TRBV25-1	CASSLTGTNEQYF
15	TRBJ2-3	NA	NA	TRBV6-4	CASRRSGNPGDTQYF
13	TRBJ1-2	NA	NA	TRBV27	CASSLGLGWGYTF
15	TRBJ1-5	NA	NA	TRBV6-6	CASSYVRGANQPQHF
13	TRBJ1-2	NA	NA	TRBV27	CASSLSANYGYTF
13	NA	NA	once	TRBV5-1	CASSLSSSYEQYF
14	TRBJ2-2	TRBD2	NA	TRBV7-2	CASRLSGGTGELFF
16	TRBJ2-7	TRBD2	NA	TRBV5-5	CASSPRPTSGAYEQYF
15	TRBJ2-7	NA	NA	TRBV14	CASSQGPTGFDEQYF
16	TRBJ2-5	NA	NA	TRBV27	CASSFGYGQGQETQYF
12	NA	NA	NA	TRBV27	CASSSDLYEQYF
15	TRBJ2-7	NA	NA	TRBV28	CASRAGTMTPYEQYF
16	TRBJ2-7	NA	NA	TRBV4-1	CASSRGAAGLSYEQYF
15	TRBJ2-7	TRBD1	NA	TRBV6-5	CASSSTGQGAHEQYF
12	TRBJ1-5	NA	once	TRBV2	CASNGEDQPQHF
15	TRBJ2-2	NA	NA	TRBV4-1	CASSQAGKNTGELFF
15	TRBJ2-1	NA	NA	TRBV6-1	CASSEAEDFYNEQFF
12	TRBJ2-7	NA	NA	TRBV13	CASSLDTYEQYF
14	TRBJ1-3	NA	NA	TRBV18	CASSPGRDGNTIYF
14	TRBJ2-6	NA	NA	TRBV30	CAGMGVVGANVLTF
17	TRBJ2-7	TRBD1	NA	TRBV27	CASSLSGAGTGGYEQYF